Listed here is a single TCR beta chain. Its specificity is not known. Time point indicated: persistent/refractory GD, antithyroid drugs over 5 years with positive TRAb. Extracted PBMC RNA gave rise to the TCR library. Per American Thyroid Association guidelines, Graves' disease was diagnosed. This sample stems from a study of regulatory T cells in long-lasting Graves disease. Study observations and caveats: Patients with persistent disease showed a bias toward TRBV28, TRBJ1-2 and TRBJ2-5. The TCR repertoire of persistent Graves' patients was less diverse than that of newly diagnosed ones.

Arm-PCR of CDR3 regions and iRepertoire HTBI primers were the basis on which TCR beta libraries were built. Original methodology: Sequenced samples collectively carried roughly 60 TRBV and some 15 TRBJ segments. TCRdb fed the multiplex PCR reads into MiXCR, producing one record per CDR3 protein. These V and J calls rely on TCRdb rather than the paper's analysis. The sample yields a few hundred thousand distinct CDR3 sequences, about 20% seen once. Germline CDR1 is SNHLY and CDR2 is FYNNEI. V lost 5 bases and J lost 0, with 23 bases in between. The CDR3 contains 19 residues. This clonotype was sampled from a female donor with Graves disease. The chain uses TRBV2 and TRBJ2-1; either TRBD1 or TRBD2 may supply D (6 bases each). The sample consisted of peripheral blood mononuclear cells (PBMCs), taken when the disease was refractory, from a patient treated with antithyroid drugs. CDR3 amino acids: CASSQKGGSGEASYNEQFF. The CDR3 bases are TGTGCCAGCAGTCAAAAAGGGGGTAGCGGAGAAGCCTCCTACAATGAGCAGTTCTTC.